This TCR beta chain was identified during a study of blood T cell repertoires in COVID-19. Study-wide context: COVID-19 samples collected from the United States, Italy and Spain covered acute and convalescent phases. T cells, B-cell-depleted T cells, or PBMCs supplied cDNA or gDNA.

As originally analysed: Reference gene primer amplification gave nucleated cell count estimates. Sequencing used immunoSEQ multiplex PCR; TCRdb keeps in-frame clones, though not all of them. V and J calls and clone size are given by that table; D and trimming were obtained from the DNA. The table shows around 61,000 clones, with about 91% occurring only once. Seattle patients were enrolled while actively infected and followed longitudinally. The J segment lost 5 bases and the V segment lost 4 bases, leaving 4 bases of the junction unmatched. CDR1 is MNHEY and CDR2 is SMNVEV in the germline V gene (reference sequence). The CDR3 spans 14 residues.

The gene calls are TRBV27 and TRBJ1-5; 8 bases are a match to TRBD1. The source material was peripheral blood. This sequence was found in a woman in her sixties or seventies with COVID-19, enrolled during active disease. The CDR3 loop reads CASSSGGADQPQHF. The DNA of the CDR3 is TGTGCCAGCAGTTCAGGGGGCGCGGATCAGCCCCAGCATTTT.